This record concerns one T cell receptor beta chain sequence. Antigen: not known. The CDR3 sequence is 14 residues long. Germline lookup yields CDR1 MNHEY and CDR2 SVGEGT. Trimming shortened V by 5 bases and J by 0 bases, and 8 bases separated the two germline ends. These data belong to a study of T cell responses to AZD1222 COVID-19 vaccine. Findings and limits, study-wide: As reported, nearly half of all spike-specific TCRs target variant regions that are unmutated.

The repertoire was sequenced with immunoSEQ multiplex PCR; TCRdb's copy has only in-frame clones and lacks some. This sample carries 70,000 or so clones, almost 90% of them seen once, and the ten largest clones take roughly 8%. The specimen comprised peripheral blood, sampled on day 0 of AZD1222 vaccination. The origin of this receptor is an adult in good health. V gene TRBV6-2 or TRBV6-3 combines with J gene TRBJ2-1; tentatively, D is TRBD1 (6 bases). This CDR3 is CASSEDSSYNEQFF. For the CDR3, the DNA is TGTGCCAGCAGTGAGGACAGCTCCTACAATGAGCAGTTCTTC.